One and the same sample provided the 8 T cell receptor beta chains below, sequenced in a study of Graves' ophthalmopathy and Graves' hyperthyroidism. Using RNA transcripts, the TCR beta CDR3 regions were amplified. HTBI-primed first-round RT-PCR preceded second-round multiplex PCR. TCRdb re-derived calls from the multiplex PCR reads in MiXCR, one entry per CDR3 protein. The sample comprises roughly 700,000 distinct CDR3 sequences, approximately 40% of which are singletons, and around 40% rests with the top ten. The specimen sequenced was peripheral blood. The receptor source for this set is an adult man with Graves' ophthalmopathy.

This rearrangement joins TRBV9 to TRBJ1-3, with D perhaps TRBD1 (6 bases). The CDR3 runs to 16 residues. V was pared by 4 bases and J by 0 bases, with 14 bases between. Germline CDR1 is SGDLS and CDR2 is YYNGEE. The CDR3 loop reads CASSLQGYPSGNTIYF. As DNA, the CDR3 is TGTGCCAGCAGCTTACAGGGTTACCCCTCTGGAAACACCATATATTTT.

The sample holds a few counts of this clonotype. The CDR3 coding sequence is TGTGCCAGCAGCTACGACAAGTACACCTACGAGCAGTACTTC. It codes for CASSYDKYTYEQYF. This rearrangement joins TRBV7-9 to TRBJ2-7, with D hard to call. The V end lost 4 bases, the J end lost 2 bases, and 12 bases lay between the germline ends. This CDR3 is 14 amino acids long. CDR1 and CDR2 from the germline V gene are SEHNR and FQNEAQ (reference sequence). Filled out from reference TRBV7-9 and TRBJ2-7, the complete variable domain reads DTGVSQNPRHKITKRGQNVTFRCDPISEHNRLYWYRQTLGQGPEFLTYFQNEAQLEKSRLLSDRFSAERPKGSFSTLEIQRTEQGDSAMYLCASSYDKYTYEQYFGPGTRLTVT.

This clonotype was observed once. V and J are TRBV29-1 and TRBJ1-1; possible D gene TRBD1, 5 bases. The CDR3 runs to 14 residues. V dropped 3 bases and J dropped 3 bases, with 14 bases sitting between them. CDR1 is SQVTM and CDR2 is ANQGSEA in the germline V gene. CDR3 region: CSVETVKGDTEAFF. As DNA, the CDR3 is TGCAGCGTTGAGACAGTAAAAGGGGACACTGAAGCTTTCTTT.

CDR3 bases: TGTGCCAGCAGTTACTCTCACGGGAGTGGATCCTACGAGCAGTACTTC. As protein: CASSYSHGSGSYEQYF. The chain combines TRBV6-5 with TRBJ2-7; D is perhaps TRBD2 (6 bases). The V and J ends lost 0 bases and 1 base respectively, with 13 bases between them. The CDR3 spans 16 residues. Germline V gives CDR1 MNHEY, CDR2 SVGAGI.

This clonotype was recorded once. The genes are TRBV2 and TRBJ1-2; tentatively, D is TRBD1 (5 bases). The germline V gene has CDR1 SNHLY and CDR2 FYNNEI. The V end was cut by 10 bases, the J end by 7 bases, with 13 bases between. The CDR3 has 11 amino acids. This CDR3 reads CAIGAGSGYTF. The CDR3, as DNA: TGTGCCATCGGGGCAGGGTCTGGCTACACCTTC.

As to this clonotype: A much larger clone lies a single base off, so this may be a read error. The V gene is TRBV6-6, the J gene TRBJ2-7; D perhaps matches TRBD1 (5 bases). The CDR3 runs to 15 residues. The germline V gene encodes CDR1 MNHNY and CDR2 SVGAGI (reference sequence). In nucleotides, the CDR3 is TGTGCCATCAGTTACGCTCCTGACAGTACCTACGAGCAGTACTTC. This sequence encodes CAISYAPDSTYEQYF.

As concerns this clonotype: It may be a read error: a sequence one base away is much more abundant. The chain carries TRBV19 and TRBJ1-6; D gene ambiguous. Germline V gene lookup returns CDR1 LNHDA and CDR2 SQIVND (reference sequence). The CDR3 has 15 amino acids. CDR3 sequence reads: CASSIGGFYNSPVHF. The CDR3 nucleotides read TGTGCCAGTAGTATCGGCGGATTCTATAATTCACCCGTCCACTTT.

The genes are TRBV28 and TRBJ1-2; no firm D call. The V end was cut by 2 bases, the J end by 7 bases, with 11 bases between. From germline, CDR1 is MDHEN and CDR2 SYDVKM. The CDR3 has 13 residues. As DNA, the CDR3 is TGTGCCAGCAGTTTAGGTGTGCGGGGTGGCTACACCTTC. Translated, it gives CASSLGVRGGYTF.